The next 23 T cell receptor beta chains were all read from a single sample in a study of PD-1 blockade in mismatch repair-deficient tumors. Here immunoSEQ multiplex PCR was the method, and the copy in TCRdb shows in-frame clones only, minus some. The sample has 80,000 to 130,000 clones, under 90% seen once. The source material was peripheral blood, sampled less than 37 weeks after starting pembrolizumab. These receptors all come from an adult with mismatch repair-deficient cancer.

This clone was counted only a few times. The chain recombines TRBV7-9 with TRBJ1-2, with D uncertain. Germline V gene lookup returns CDR1 SEHNR and CDR2 FQNEAQ (reference sequence). Trimming left V 1 base short and J 8 bases short, with 8 bases between. The CDR3 runs to 12 residues. CDR3 coding DNA: TGTGCCAGCAGCTTAGAGAGTGTAGGCTACACCTTC. Amino acids: CASSLESVGYTF.

This clone was observed once. One end of the junction is discordant with germline, which a read error may explain. The CDR3, as DNA: TGTGCTAGCAGCTTGGGACTAGCGGAAAACAATGAGCAGTTCTTC. The encoded protein is CASSLGLAENNEQFF. V is TRBV7-7 and J is TRBJ2-1; 11 positions agree with TRBD2. CDR1 is SSHAT and CDR2 is FNYEAQ in the germline V gene (reference sequence). The CDR3 sequence is 15 residues long.

The chain combines TRBV5-4 with TRBJ1-1; no clear D gene. The V end was cut by 6 bases, the J end by 1 base, with 16 bases between. The CDR3 spans 15 residues. CDR1 SGHNT and CDR2 YYREEE come from the germline V gene (reference sequence). The CDR3 here is CASKSGRSSNTEAFF. CDR3 coding DNA: TGTGCCAGCAAATCGGGGAGGAGTTCGAACACTGAAGCTTTCTTT.

V and J are TRBV2 and TRBJ1-5; TRBD1 agrees at 8 bases. The V gene's germline CDR1 is SNHLY and CDR2 FYNNEI. The CDR3 contains 15 residues. V lost 8 bases and J lost 4; bases outside the gene matches: 10. The CDR3 bases are TGTGCCAGCCGCGCCGGGACAGGTCCAAATCAGCCCCAGCATTTT. It yields the protein CASRAGTGPNQPQHF.

In its sample, this clone was seen a few times. This chain joins TRBV30 and TRBJ1-5; tentatively, D is TRBD1 (5 bases). V lost 3 bases, J lost 2 bases, and 8 bases lay in between. From germline, CDR1 is GTSNPN and CDR2 SVGIG (reference sequence). The CDR3 is 13 residues long. The CDR3 region is CAWSREGNQPQHF. CDR3 in DNA: TGTGCCTGGAGCAGGGAGGGCAATCAGCCCCAGCATTTT.

The chain joins TRBV5-4 to TRBJ2-3; possible D gene TRBD1, 6 bases. Between the trimmed V and J ends, which lost 4 bases and 2 bases, there was a span of 14 bases. The CDR3 contains 15 residues. Germline lookup yields CDR1 SGHNT and CDR2 YYREEE (reference sequence). CDR3 nucleotides: TGTGCCAGCAGCCGACAGGACATTTCCACAGATACGCAGTATTTT. This gives the protein CASSRQDISTDTQYF. The full variable domain, with the rest looked up from reference TRBV5-4 and TRBJ2-3, is ETGVTQSPTHLIKTRGQQVTLRCSSQSGHNTVSWYQQALGQGPQFIFQYYREEENGRGNFPPRFSGLQFPNYSSELNVNALELDDSALYLCASSRQDISTDTQYFGPGTRLTVL.

The chain uses TRBV29-1 and TRBJ1-1, with D unclear. Germline CDR1 is SQVTM and CDR2 is ANQGSEA. The CDR3 has 12 amino acids. V gave up 0 bases and J gave up 5 bases, with 7 bases separating them. CDR3: CSVEEAGTEAFF. For the CDR3, the DNA is TGCAGCGTTGAAGAGGCAGGAACTGAAGCTTTCTTT.

In DNA form, the CDR3 reads TGTGCCAGCGGGCGAGGGCGGGAGACAGATACGCAGTATTTT. Translated, it gives CASGRGRETDTQYF. The rearrangement links TRBV6-5 to TRBJ2-3, with 7 bases aligning to TRBD2. The CDR3 is 14 amino acids. Germline CDR1 and CDR2: MNHEY and SVGAGI. With V trimmed by 8 bases and J by 3 bases, 8 bases remained unmatched.

This clone was seen just once. The V and J genes are TRBV9 and TRBJ2-7; TRBD1 matches 8 bases. CDR1 is SGDLS, CDR2 YYNGEE, per germline. The CDR3 runs 14 residues. V lost 3 bases, J lost 5 bases, and 7 bases stayed unmatched. This CDR3 is CASSAGQGYHEQYF. CDR3 bases: TGTGCCAGCAGCGCCGGACAGGGTTATCACGAGCAGTACTTC.

J is TRBJ2-7 and V is TRBV30; no reliable D call. Germline lookup yields CDR1 GTSNPN and CDR2 SVGIG (reference sequence). The CDR3 length is 12 residues. V was trimmed by 2 bases and J by 5 bases, leaving 10 bases between them. Written as DNA, the CDR3 is TGTGCCTGGAGTTTAGCCTCGGACGAGCAGTACTTC. This codes for CAWSLASDEQYF.

This sequence joins TRBV10-3 and TRBJ2-1; no definite D call. The CDR3 runs to 11 residues. V lost 7 bases and J 7 bases, leaving 8 bases between the germline ends. The V gene's germline CDR1 is ENHRY and CDR2 SYGVKD. CDR3 nucleotides: TGTGCCATCATGAGAGAGAATGAGCAGTTCTTC. Translated: CAIMRENEQFF.

V gene TRBV11-3 combines with J gene TRBJ1-1; D remains ambiguous. CDR3 length: 14 amino acids. Trimming stripped 7 bases from V and 1 base from J, with 13 bases between. Germline CDR1 SGHNT, CDR2 YENEEA. The CDR3 nucleotides read TGTGCCAGCACTCTCGGAGAGAGGAACACTGAAGCTTTCTTT. Its translation: CASTLGERNTEAFF.

The V gene is TRBV25-1, the J gene TRBJ1-2; tentatively, D is TRBD1 (5 bases). CDR3 length equals 13 residues. Trimming removed 4 bases from V and 6 bases from J, with 12 bases in between. Germline values: CDR1 MGHDK, CDR2 SYGVNS. The CDR3 bases are TGTGCCAGCAGTGTCGTGGGGCTCCATGGCTACACCTTC. Protein product: CASSVVGLHGYTF.

This clone showed up just a few times. This chain connects TRBV7-2 to TRBJ2-3, with D uncertain. V was trimmed by 5 bases and J by 0 bases, leaving 12 bases between them. This CDR3 has 15 amino acids. Germline V gene sequence: CDR1 SGHTA, CDR2 FQGNSA. Here the CDR3 DNA reads TGTGCCAGCAGCGGGATGAAGCCAAGCACAGATACGCAGTATTTT. This codes for CASSGMKPSTDTQYF.

The table lists this clone with a few counts. The chain employs TRBV7-2 and TRBJ2-1; 11 bases match TRBD2. CDR3 size: 16 residues. Germline V gene data show CDR1 as SGHTA and CDR2 as FQGNSA. V dropped 3 bases and J dropped 12; count of bases not matched to a gene: 13. The CDR3 region has the DNA TGTGCCAGCAGCTTTCTTAGCGGGAGGGCCGGTGGCGTGCAGTTCTTC. Residues: CASSFLSGRAGGVQFF. The full variable domain, in which reference TRBV7-2 and TRBJ2-1 provide the parts outside the CDR3, is GAGVSQSPSNKVTEKGKDVELRCDPISGHTALYWYRQSLGQGLEFLIYFQGNSAPDKSGLPSDRFSAERTGGSVSTLTIQRTQQEDSAVYLCASSFLSGRAGGVQFFGPGTRLTVL.

The V and J genes are TRBV5-1 and TRBJ2-1; the match to TRBD2 covers 12 bases. V trimming: 4 bases; J trimming: 7 bases; junction bases outside the gene matches: 9. Germline V lookup: CDR1 SGHRS, CDR2 YFSETQ. The CDR3 has 16 amino acids. The CDR3 DNA reads as TGCGCCAGCAGCGTCACTAGCGGGAGGAATAGAAATGAGCAGTTCTTC. Protein: CASSVTSGRNRNEQFF.

A remark on this clone: One end of the junction is discordant with germline, which a read error may explain. The chain recombines TRBV18 with TRBJ2-4; possibly TRBD1 or TRBD2 for D (6 bases each). Germline CDR1 reads KGHSH; CDR2 reads LQKENI. The CDR3 spans 13 residues. The chain's CDR3 is CASSPNLGGLERF. Here the CDR3 DNA reads TGTGCCAGCTCACCTAACCTGGGGGGCCTTGAGCGTTTC.

The chain links TRBV9 to TRBJ1-3; 8 nucleotides agree with TRBD1. The junction had 10 bases not matched to a gene; V was cut back by 3 bases and J by 2 bases. This CDR3 comprises 17 residues. Germline CDR1 reads SGDLS; CDR2 reads YYNGEE. This CDR3 is CASSALPTGEAGNTIYF. The CDR3 DNA follows: TGTGCCAGCAGCGCCCTCCCGACAGGGGAGGCTGGAAACACCATATATTTT.

The rearrangement links TRBV30 to TRBJ1-1; D call uncertain. V was clipped by 2 bases and J by 0 bases, with 10 bases between them. The CDR3 totals 14 residues. Germline V gene data show CDR1 as GTSNPN and CDR2 as SVGIG (reference sequence). CDR3 coding DNA: TGTGCCTGGAGTTCTCCCGGATTGAACACTGAAGCTTTCTTT. It yields the protein CAWSSPGLNTEAFF.

The CDR3 is CASSLVGTPNSEAFF. The CDR3 nucleotides read TGTGCCAGCAGCTTAGTGGGGACCCCAAACTCTGAAGCTTTCTTT. The chain combines TRBV11-3 with TRBJ1-1; TRBD1 is a possible D gene (5 bases). V shed 1 base and J shed 6 bases, with 15 bases lying between them. The CDR3 loop spans 15 amino acids. The germline CDR1 and CDR2 sequences are SGHNT and YENEEA.

This chain's CDR3 is CAVRDRDNEKLFF. The CDR3 DNA is TGTGCCGTCCGGGACAGGGATAATGAAAAACTGTTTTTT. This chain links TRBV2 with TRBJ1-4, with 9 bases identical to TRBD1. The CDR3 consists of 13 residues. J lost 4 bases, V lost 11 bases, and 5 bases had no gene match. Germline CDR1 reads SNHLY; CDR2 reads FYNNEI.

The chain joins TRBV4-1 to TRBJ2-3; D perhaps matches TRBD2 (6 bases). The V end was cut by 2 bases, the J end by 1 base, with 16 bases between. The CDR3 is made up of 17 amino acids. Germline V gene lookup returns CDR1 MGHRA and CDR2 YSYEKL. CDR3 sequence reads: CASSQFWRDSGTDTQYF. CDR3 coding DNA: TGCGCCAGCAGCCAATTCTGGAGGGATTCCGGCACAGATACGCAGTATTTT.

This clone was counted a single time. The J gene is TRBJ2-1, the V gene TRBV5-4, with 15 bases lining up with TRBD2. Germline-derived CDR1 and CDR2 are SGHNT and YYREEE (reference sequence). This CDR3 has 16 residues. The V and J ends lost 2 bases and 9 bases, in that order; junction bases with no gene match: 6. The CDR3 DNA reads TGTGCCAGCAGCTTCGGACTAGCGGGAGGGTCTGTTGAGCAGTTCTTC. Translating gives CASSFGLAGGSVEQFF. The full variable domain, rest sourced from reference TRBV5-4 and TRBJ2-1, is ETGVTQSPTHLIKTRGQQVTLRCSSQSGHNTVSWYQQALGQGPQFIFQYYREEENGRGNFPPRFSGLQFPNYSSELNVNALELDDSALYLCASSFGLAGGSVEQFFGPGTRLTVL.